Included here is one T cell receptor (beta chain) sequence, with context. Indicated time point: blood 2 weeks post-SBRT. Regarding treatment: 15 Gy SBRT to primary tumor, nephrectomy 4 weeks later. This sample was taken from a study of radiation and T cells in renal cell carcinoma. Sequencing used immunoSEQ multiplex PCR; TCRdb keeps in-frame clones, though not all of them. The table has tens of thousands of clones, 80% to 90% seen once. V shed 5 bases and J shed 8 bases, with 6 bases lying between them. CDR3 length equals 10 residues. The germline V gene has CDR1 MNHNY and CDR2 SVGAGI (reference sequence).

Material: blood, obtained from a patient whose treatment included radiotherapy and nephrectomy. The rearrangement links TRBV6-6 to TRBJ1-1; no firm D call. The clonotype originates from a woman aged 45-65 years with renal cell carcinoma. The DNA for the CDR3 is TGTGCCAGCAGTGAAGTCGAAGCTTTCTTT. As protein: CASSEVEAFF.